A selection of T cell receptor beta chains follows, all from one sample in a study of vaccination and CD4 T cells after COVID-19. These receptors are not linked to any known antigen. One entry per CDR3 protein results from TCRdb running MiXCR on the PCR reads. Seen here are 4,500 to 5,000 distinct CDR3 sequences, about 77% observed once, and the top ten hold 45% to 50%. The sample was CD4+ T cells from blood, cultured in vitro. The receptors come from a human donor who had recovered from COVID-19. Both conserved end residues are part of each CDR3. Fields, in order: V gene, clone size, D gene, J gene, CDR3 protein, CDR3 DNA. The D gene is left open where the match is weak. Only part of the rows carry a size: once, few, many, or a class if the clone is expanded.

TRBV10-1	-	-	TRBJ2-3	CASNDRTSTDTQYF	TGCGCCAGCAACGACAGGACTAGCACAGATACGCAGTATTTT
TRBV6-1	-	TRBD1	TRBJ1-1	CASRRAFTGGHEAFF	TGTGCCAGCAGGAGAGCCTTCACAGGGGGTCATGAAGCTTTCTTT
TRBV5-1	-	-	TRBJ2-2	CASVGVIDTGELFF	TGCGCCAGCGTGGGGGTTATCGACACCGGGGAGCTGTTTTTT
TRBV5-1	-	-	TRBJ2-1	CASSLLAFYNEQFF	TGCGCCAGCAGCTTGCTAGCCTTTTACAATGAGCAGTTCTTC
TRBV7-2	-	TRBD2	TRBJ2-3	CASSQQGTSGRWSTDTQYF	TGTGCCAGCAGCCAGCAAGGGACTAGCGGGAGGTGGAGCACAGATACGCAGTATTTT
TRBV20-1	-	TRBD2	TRBJ2-3	CSARGLADTAVTDTQYF	TGCAGTGCTAGAGGACTAGCGGACACGGCCGTCACAGATACGCAGTATTTT
TRBV19	-	-	TRBJ2-7	CASSITENYEQYF	TGTGCCAGTAGTATAACCGAAAACTACGAGCAGTACTTC
TRBV6-1	-	-	TRBJ2-1	CASSEATDNEQFF	TGTGCCAGCAGTGAAGCGACGGACAATGAGCAGTTCTTC
TRBV6-1	once	TRBD1	TRBJ1-2	CASSRGQGDYGYTF	TGTGCCAGCAGCCGCGGACAGGGCGACTATGGCTACACCTTC
TRBV20-1	-	TRBD2	TRBJ2-7	CSATGGTSKEQYF	TGCAGTGCTACCGGCGGGACTAGCAAGGAGCAGTACTTC
TRBV6-1	-	TRBD1	TRBJ2-7	CASSQPGGNSYEQYF	TGTGCCAGCAGTCAACCAGGGGGAAACTCCTACGAGCAGTACTTC
TRBV5-6	-	TRBD2	TRBJ2-7	CASSGFRTRSYEQYF	TGTGCCAGCAGCGGATTTCGGACTAGAAGCTACGAGCAGTACTTC
TRBV6-1	-	-	TRBJ1-5	CASSAWLNQPQHF	TGTGCCAGCAGTGCTTGGCTCAATCAGCCCCAGCATTTT
TRBV24-1	-	TRBD2	TRBJ2-3	CATGKTSGPHTQYF	TGTGCCACCGGTAAGACTAGCGGCCCTCATACGCAGTATTTT
TRBV20-1	-	-	TRBJ2-5	CSARRSVQETQYF	TGCAGTGCTAGAAGGTCAGTTCAAGAGACCCAGTACTTC